This T cell receptor beta chain was profiled in a study of beta chain features in type 1 diabetes. Study-wide points: Insertion counts at VDJ junctions were lower in type 1 diabetes patients, who also showed more deletions there. All four CD4+ subsets of Type 1 diabetes patients contained TCRB CDR3s that were moderately but significantly shorter. PCR, the amplification step, might favor shorter templates, equally in patients and controls. Small HLA sub-analyses could not settle whether HLA shapes TCRB rearrangement.

Investigators reverse transcribed all isolated RNA, so they sequenced expressed TCRB transcripts. Repertoires were generated with immunoSEQ multiplex PCR, while TCRdb's copy carries only in-frame clones and drops some. The data hold approximately 380,000 clones, with about 16% observed a single time. This clone has just a few counts. Its antigen is unknown. V was pared by 8 bases and J by 0 bases, with 8 bases between. CDR1 is MDHEN and CDR2 is SYDVKM in the germline V gene. CDR3 length equals 12 residues. The rearrangement joins TRBV28 to TRBJ2-7; the D is unclear. Source material: naive CD4+ T cells from blood. This TCR was sampled from a woman under 30 in good health. The CDR3 is CASQVGSYEQYF. The CDR3 DNA follows: TGTGCCAGCCAGGTCGGCTCCTACGAGCAGTACTTC. Using reference TRBV28 and TRBJ2-7 for the parts outside the CDR3, the full variable domain is DVKVTQSSRYLVKRTGEKVFLECVQDMDHENMFWYRQDPGLGLRLIYFSYDVKMKEKGDIPEGYSVSREKKERFSLILESASTNQTSMYLCASQVGSYEQYFGPGTRLTVT.